The 25 T cell receptor beta chains reported below all come from one sample, sequenced in a study of T cell repertoires in cytomegalovirus infection. TCRdb re-called the reads with MiXCR, one entry per CDR3 protein. The table has approximately 270,000 distinct CDR3 sequences, under 25% seen once. The antigens for these receptors are not known. The material sequenced was cultured PBMCs, taken from culture after CMV antigen stimulation. The receptors here all came from a human donor in good health (CMV status not recorded). Some clones in this sample may be carry-over from other donors' samples.

This clonotype occurred a few times. The chain has TRBV24-1 and TRBJ2-2; 8 nucleotides match TRBD1. The V segment lost 4 bases and the J segment 3 bases; nucleotides outside the gene matches: 6. The CDR3 length is 16 residues. Germline V gene data show CDR1 as KGHDR and CDR2 as SFDVKD. The CDR3 DNA is TGTGCCACCAGTGACTCGGACAGGGAATACACCGGGGAGCTGTTTTTT. Protein product: CATSDSDREYTGELFF.

A word on this clonotype: One base away lies a much larger clone, so this may be a sequencing read error. The chain recombines TRBV7-2 with TRBJ1-2; no clear D. The CDR3 extends over 14 amino acids. CDR1 and CDR2 (germline): SGHTA, FQGNSA. CDR3 in DNA: TGTGCCAACAGCTTCCTCGACGTTAACTATGGCTACACCTTC. Its translation: CANSFLDVNYGYTF.

The chain couples TRBV12-5 to TRBJ2-1; no reliable D call. The CDR3 has 14 residues. V was trimmed by 2 bases and J by 5 bases, leaving 10 bases between them. Germline V lookup: CDR1 LGHNT, CDR2 FRNRAP. CDR3 in amino acids: CASGLRVPHNEQFF. In DNA form, the CDR3 reads TGTGCTAGTGGTTTGAGGGTCCCCCACAATGAGCAGTTCTTC.

The rearrangement uses TRBV12-3 or TRBV12-4 and TRBJ1-1; unclear D gene. The CDR3 is made up of 13 amino acids. Trimming stripped 3 bases from V and 5 bases from J, with 10 bases between. The DNA for the CDR3 is TGTGCCAGCAGTTTTTCGTCGCGGACTGAAGCTTTCTTT. It is translated as CASSFSSRTEAFF.

Notes on this clonotype: The junction departs from germline at one end; a sequencing error may be responsible. This chain links TRBV12-3 or TRBV12-4 with TRBJ2-7; 10 nucleotides agree with TRBD2. The CDR3 spans 15 residues. As DNA, the CDR3 is TGTGCCAGCAGACTTGAGGGGCTAGCGGGAGCAGGAGTGAACTTC. Translation gives CASRLEGLAGAGVNF.

This chain uses TRBV5-1 with TRBJ1-1, with D possibly TRBD1 on 6 matching bases. The V gene lost 3 bases and the J gene lost 4 bases, with 16 bases spanning the gap. This CDR3 is 15 amino acids long. The germline CDR1 and CDR2 sequences are SGHRS and YFSETQ. Here the CDR3 reads CASSSSTQGLTEAFF. CDR3 in DNA: TGCGCCAGCAGCTCGAGTACCCAGGGGCTCACTGAAGCTTTCTTT.

Comment on this clonotype: A much larger clone sits a single nucleotide away, making a read error possible. This chain joins TRBV7-2 and TRBJ2-7; tentative D call: TRBD2 (6 bases). V was cut by 3 bases and J by 3 bases, with 9 bases left in between. The CDR3 runs to 13 residues. Germline lookup yields CDR1 SGHTA and CDR2 FQGNSA. The DNA of the CDR3 is TGTGCCAGCAGCTTTGGCGGGGTCTACGAGCAGTACTTC. Translated: CASSFGGVYEQYF.

This clonotype was recorded at least ten times. The V gene is TRBV6-1, the J gene TRBJ2-1; D not certain. With 5 bases removed from V and 8 bases from J, the gap between germline ends came to 16 bases. The CDR3 totals 14 residues. The germline V gene encodes CDR1 MNHNS and CDR2 SASEGT. The CDR3 nucleotides are TGTGCCAGCAGTATGGCACGCCACGTCCATGAGCAGTTCTTC. Residues: CASSMARHVHEQFF.

This clonotype appeared many times. This sequence joins TRBV7-6 and TRBJ1-1; the D gene is possibly TRBD1 (5 bases). The ends were cut back, 0 bases at V and 1 base at J, with 6 bases in the middle. Germline V gene lookup returns CDR1 SGHVS and CDR2 FNYEAQ. There are 14 residues in the CDR3. As DNA, the CDR3 is TGTGCCAGCAGCTTAGCAGGGACGAACACTGAAGCTTTCTTT. Amino acid sequence: CASSLAGTNTEAFF.

This clonotype was detected once. The chain uses TRBV2 and TRBJ1-5; D remains ambiguous. The CDR3 is made up of 14 amino acids. CDR1 and CDR2 (germline): SNHLY, FYNNEI. Trimming stripped 0 bases from V and 5 bases from J, with 8 bases between. CDR3 sequence: CASSEALGYQPQHF. The CDR3 DNA follows: TGTGCCAGCAGTGAAGCGCTGGGGTATCAGCCCCAGCATTTT. Based on the CDR3 plus reference TRBV2 and TRBJ1-5, the full variable domain is EPEVTQTPSHQVTQMGQEVILRCVPISNHLYFYWYRQILGQKVEFLVSFYNNEISEKSEIFDDQFSVERPDGSNFTLKIRSTKLEDSAMYFCASSEALGYQPQHFGDGTRLSIL.

This chain uses TRBV24-1 with TRBJ2-1; 15 bases line up with TRBD2. This CDR3 is 14 amino acids long. CDR1 is KGHDR and CDR2 is SFDVKD in the germline V gene. The V segment lost 8 bases and the J segment 9 bases; nucleotides outside the gene matches: 4. CDR3 sequence reads: CATTGLAGGGEQFF. The CDR3 nucleotides are TGTGCCACCACGGGACTAGCGGGAGGAGGTGAGCAGTTCTTC.

The rearrangement uses TRBV12-3 or TRBV12-4 and TRBJ2-5; D remains unclear. CDR3 length: 16 amino acids. Deletions cut 4 bases from V and 4 bases from J, with 19 bases between. The CDR3 DNA follows: TGTGCCAGCAGTTACCCCCCGGGCCCCACGGGAGAGACCCAGTACTTC. Encoded protein: CASSYPPGPTGETQYF.

This clonotype was recorded many times. This chain joins TRBV12-3 or TRBV12-4 and TRBJ1-6; D is undetermined. The V end was cut by 3 bases, the J end by 7 bases, with 10 bases between. The CDR3 totals 14 residues. CDR3 sequence reads: CASSFRLENSPLHF. CDR3 nucleotides: TGTGCCAGCAGTTTCCGTCTGGAGAATTCACCCCTCCACTTT.

The V and J genes are TRBV28 and TRBJ2-2; D tentatively fits TRBD1 or TRBD2 (5 bases each). Deletions cut 6 bases from V and 6 bases from J, with 14 bases between. The germline V gene encodes CDR1 MDHEN and CDR2 SYDVKM. CDR3 length: 14 amino acids. CDR3 bases: TGTGCCAGCAGGGGACCGTCCCCCCCCGGGGAGCTGTTTTTT. Protein product: CASRGPSPPGELFF.

This clonotype has only a few counts. This rearrangement joins TRBV19 to TRBJ1-1; D unresolved. The CDR3 spans 14 residues. CDR1 and CDR2 from the germline V gene are LNHDA and SQIVND (reference sequence). The ends were cut back, 5 bases at V and 5 bases at J, with 15 bases in the middle. CDR3 sequence: CASSSGLAGTEAFF. The DNA of the CDR3 is TGTGCCAGTAGTTCGGGATTGGCGGGGACTGAAGCTTTCTTT.

This clonotype has ten or more counts. The chain employs TRBV7-2 and TRBJ2-5; D is possibly TRBD1 (6 bases). The CDR3 is 15 residues long. Germline V gene data show CDR1 as SGHTA and CDR2 as FQGNSA. V lost 3 bases and J lost 4, with 15 bases in between. CDR3 bases: TGTGCCAGCAGCTTGGGGACAAGTTTCCGAGAGACCCAGTACTTC. Its translation is CASSLGTSFRETQYF.

This clonotype was detected a few times. The chain combines TRBV19 with TRBJ2-7; 12 positions match TRBD1. Germline CDR1 and CDR2: LNHDA and SQIVND (reference sequence). V gave up 6 bases and J gave up 4 bases; unmatched junction bases: 7. This CDR3 spans 15 amino acids. This CDR3 is CASSLGTGGIYEQYF. CDR3 in DNA: TGTGCCAGTAGCCTCGGGACAGGGGGCATTTACGAGCAGTACTTC.

The V and J genes are TRBV12-3 or TRBV12-4 and TRBJ2-3; D remains unclear. This CDR3 has 13 residues. Deletions cut 8 bases from V and 3 bases from J, with 12 bases between. The CDR3 DNA sequence: TGTGCCAGCGGGAACCTCGGTACAGATACGCAGTATTTT. Translating gives CASGNLGTDTQYF.

This clonotype was seen only a few times. V usage is TRBV20-1 and J usage is TRBJ1-5; D is ambiguous. Germline assignment: CDR1 DFQATT and CDR2 SNEGSKA (reference sequence). The CDR3 has 13 amino acids. Trimming removed 5 bases at V and 4 bases at J, with 12 bases between. The CDR3 DNA sequence: TGCAGTGCTCGAGGACTCAATAATCAGCCCCAGCATTTT. It translates to CSARGLNNQPQHF.

The chain couples TRBV29-1 to TRBJ2-5; 10 bases match TRBD2. From germline, CDR1 is SQVTM and CDR2 ANQGSEA. The CDR3 sequence is 16 residues long. The ends lost 3 bases at V and 5 bases at J; junction bases unmatched: 12. The CDR3 DNA reads TGCAGCGTTGATGCAGCGGGAGGGCGCCTGGGGGAGACCCAGTACTTC. Residues: CSVDAAGGRLGETQYF.

Only a few counts were recorded for this clonotype. The chain is built from TRBV7-2 and TRBJ1-4; D not resolved. Trimming took off 1 base at V and 0 bases at J, with 9 bases between the two ends. The CDR3 is made up of 16 amino acids. CDR1 is SGHTA and CDR2 is FQGNSA in the germline V gene. CDR3 residues: CASSLVSTATNEKLFF. The CDR3 nucleotides read TGTGCCAGCAGCTTAGTTAGTACGGCAACTAATGAAAAACTGTTTTTT.

Ten or more counts support this clonotype. The chain is built from TRBV7-6 and TRBJ2-7; 8 nucleotides line up with TRBD2. Germline CDR1 and CDR2: SGHVS and FNYEAQ. V lost 4 bases, J lost 0 bases, and 11 bases stayed unmatched. This CDR3 contains 17 residues. CDR3 in DNA: TGTGCCAGCAGCTCGACTTCTGGCGGGAGGCTCTCCTACGAGCAGTACTTC. Translation gives CASSSTSGGRLSYEQYF.

On this clonotype itself: Possible read error: a much larger clone is one base away. V gene TRBV7-2 combines with J gene TRBJ2-5, with D uncertain. V lost 5 bases, J lost 4 bases, and 14 bases lay in between. Germline V gene sequence: CDR1 SGHTA, CDR2 FQGNSA. The CDR3 has 14 amino acids. The CDR3 bases are TGTGCCAGCAGCATATCGGACGGAAGAGAGACCCAGTACTTC. Protein sequence: CASSISDGRETQYF.

This clonotype was counted many times. The V gene is TRBV12-3 or TRBV12-4, the J gene TRBJ2-3; TRBD2 matches 9 bases. The CDR3 has 12 amino acids. Trimming removed 5 bases from V and 10 bases from J; junction bases left unmatched: 4. CDR3 sequence: CASSPLAGPQYF. The CDR3 region has the DNA TGTGCCAGCAGTCCCCTAGCGGGACCGCAGTATTTT.

The J gene is TRBJ2-5, the V gene TRBV20-1, with D perhaps assigned TRBD1 or TRBD2 (7 bases each). The length of the CDR3 is 14 residues. Trimming removed 6 bases at V and 5 bases at J, with 19 bases between. Germline V gives CDR1 DFQATT, CDR2 SNEGSKA (reference sequence). In DNA, the CDR3 is TGCAGTGCGCCCCAGGGGGGGGCTAGGGAGACCCAGTACTTC. This sequence encodes CSAPQGGARETQYF.